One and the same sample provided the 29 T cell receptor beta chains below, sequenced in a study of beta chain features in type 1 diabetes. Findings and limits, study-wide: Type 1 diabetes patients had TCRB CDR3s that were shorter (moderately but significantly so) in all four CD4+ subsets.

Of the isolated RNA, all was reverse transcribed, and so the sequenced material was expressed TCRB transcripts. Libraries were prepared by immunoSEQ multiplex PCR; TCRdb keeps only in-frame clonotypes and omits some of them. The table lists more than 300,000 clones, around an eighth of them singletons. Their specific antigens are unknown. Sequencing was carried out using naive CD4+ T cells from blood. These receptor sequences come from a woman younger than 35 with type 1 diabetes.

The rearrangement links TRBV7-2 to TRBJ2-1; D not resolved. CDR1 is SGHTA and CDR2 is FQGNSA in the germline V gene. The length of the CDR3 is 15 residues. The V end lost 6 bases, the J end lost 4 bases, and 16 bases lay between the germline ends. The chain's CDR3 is CASSPTPGAYNEQFF. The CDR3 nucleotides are TGTGCCAGCAGTCCCACACCCGGAGCATACAATGAGCAGTTCTTC. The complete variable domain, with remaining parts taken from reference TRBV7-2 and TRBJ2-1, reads GAGVSQSPSNKVTEKGKDVELRCDPISGHTALYWYRQSLGQGLEFLIYFQGNSAPDKSGLPSDRFSAERTGGSVSTLTIQRTQQEDSAVYLCASSPTPGAYNEQFFGPGTRLTVL.

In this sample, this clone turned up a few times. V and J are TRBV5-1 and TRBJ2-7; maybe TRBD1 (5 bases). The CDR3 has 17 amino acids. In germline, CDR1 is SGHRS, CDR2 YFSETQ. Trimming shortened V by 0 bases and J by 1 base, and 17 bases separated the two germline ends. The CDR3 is CASSLGPHPDSSYEQYF. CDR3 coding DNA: TGCGCCAGCAGCTTGGGGCCCCACCCCGACAGTTCCTACGAGCAGTACTTC.

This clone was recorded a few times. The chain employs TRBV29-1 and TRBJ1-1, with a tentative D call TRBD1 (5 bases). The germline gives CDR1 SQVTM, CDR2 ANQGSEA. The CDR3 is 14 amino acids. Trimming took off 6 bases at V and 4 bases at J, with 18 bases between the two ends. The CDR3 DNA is TGCAGCGTACAAGCGACAGTCCTGGGCACTGAAGCTTTCTTT. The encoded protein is CSVQATVLGTEAFF. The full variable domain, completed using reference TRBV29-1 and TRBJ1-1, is SAVISQKPSRDICQRGTSLTIQCQVDSQVTMMFWYRQQPGQSLTLIATANQGSEATYESGFVIDKFPISRPNLTFSTLTVSNMSPEDSSIYLCSVQATVLGTEAFFGQGTRLTVV.

DNA of the CDR3: TGTGCCAAGACACCGAAGAACACCGGGGAGCTGTTTTTT. This encodes CAKTPKNTGELFF. The V call is TRBV19, the J call TRBJ2-2, with unresolved D. V was shortened by 10 bases and J by 1 base, with 10 bases between the two germline ends. The CDR3 totals 13 residues. Germline-derived CDR1 and CDR2 are LNHDA and SQIVND (reference sequence).

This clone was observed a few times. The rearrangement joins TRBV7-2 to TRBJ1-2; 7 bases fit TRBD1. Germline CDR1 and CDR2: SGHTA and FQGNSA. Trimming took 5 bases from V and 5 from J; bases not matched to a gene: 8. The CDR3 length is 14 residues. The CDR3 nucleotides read TGTGCCAGCAGCGCGACAGGGATAGGGTATGGCTACACCTTC. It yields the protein CASSATGIGYGYTF.

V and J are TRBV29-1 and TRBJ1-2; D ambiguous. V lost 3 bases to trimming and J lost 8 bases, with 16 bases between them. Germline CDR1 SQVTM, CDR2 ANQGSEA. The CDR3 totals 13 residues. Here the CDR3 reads CSVEEVRGEGYTF. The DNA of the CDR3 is TGCAGCGTTGAGGAGGTTAGAGGAGAAGGCTACACCTTC.

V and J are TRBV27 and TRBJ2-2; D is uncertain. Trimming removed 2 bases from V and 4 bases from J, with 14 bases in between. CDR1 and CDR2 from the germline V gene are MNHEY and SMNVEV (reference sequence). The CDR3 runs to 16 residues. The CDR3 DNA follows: TGTGCCAGCAGTTTAGGGCTTCCGATATCCACCGGGGAGCTGTTTTTT. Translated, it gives CASSLGLPISTGELFF.

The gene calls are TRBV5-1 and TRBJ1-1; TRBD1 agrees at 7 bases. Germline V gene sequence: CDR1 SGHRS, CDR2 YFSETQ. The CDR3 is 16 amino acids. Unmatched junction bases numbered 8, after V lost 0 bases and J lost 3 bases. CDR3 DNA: TGCGCCAGCAGCTTGGACGTCGGCAGGGGGTACACTGAAGCTTTCTTT. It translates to CASSLDVGRGYTEAFF. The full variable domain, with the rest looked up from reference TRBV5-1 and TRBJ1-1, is KAGVTQTPRYLIKTRGQQVTLSCSPISGHRSVSWYQQTPGQGLQFLFEYFSETQRNKGNFPGRFSGRQFSNSRSEMNVSTLELGDSALYLCASSLDVGRGYTEAFFGQGTRLTVV.

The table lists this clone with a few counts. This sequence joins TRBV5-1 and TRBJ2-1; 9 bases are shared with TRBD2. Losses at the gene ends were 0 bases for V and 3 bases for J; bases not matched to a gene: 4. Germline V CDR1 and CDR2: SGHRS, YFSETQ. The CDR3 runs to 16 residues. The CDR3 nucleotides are TGCGCCAGCAGCTTGGTAGCGGGAGAGGTCTACAATGAGCAGTTCTTC. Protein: CASSLVAGEVYNEQFF.

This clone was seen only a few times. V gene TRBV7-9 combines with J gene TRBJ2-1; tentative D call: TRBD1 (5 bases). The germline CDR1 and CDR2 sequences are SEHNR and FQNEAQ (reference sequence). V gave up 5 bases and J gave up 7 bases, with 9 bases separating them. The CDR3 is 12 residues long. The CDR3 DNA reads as TGTGCCAGCAGCCTCAGGGTTAATGAGCAGTTCTTC. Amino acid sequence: CASSLRVNEQFF. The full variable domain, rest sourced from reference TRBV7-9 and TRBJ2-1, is DTGVSQNPRHKITKRGQNVTFRCDPISEHNRLYWYRQTLGQGPEFLTYFQNEAQLEKSRLLSDRFSAERPKGSFSTLEIQRTEQGDSAMYLCASSLRVNEQFFGPGTRLTVL.

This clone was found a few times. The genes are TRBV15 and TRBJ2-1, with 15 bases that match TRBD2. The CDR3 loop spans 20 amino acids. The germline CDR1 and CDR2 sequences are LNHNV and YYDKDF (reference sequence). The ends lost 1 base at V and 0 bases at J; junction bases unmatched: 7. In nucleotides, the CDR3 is TGTGCCACCAGCAGAGGAGTTGGGACTAGCGGGAGGAGCTCCTACAATGAGCAGTTCTTC. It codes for CATSRGVGTSGRSSYNEQFF. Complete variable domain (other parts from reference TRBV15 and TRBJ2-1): DAMVIQNPRYQVTQFGKPVTLSCSQTLNHNVMYWYQQKSSQAPKLLFHYYDKDFNNEADTPDNFQSRRPNTSFCFLDIRSPGLGDTAMYLCATSRGVGTSGRSSYNEQFFGPGTRLTVL.

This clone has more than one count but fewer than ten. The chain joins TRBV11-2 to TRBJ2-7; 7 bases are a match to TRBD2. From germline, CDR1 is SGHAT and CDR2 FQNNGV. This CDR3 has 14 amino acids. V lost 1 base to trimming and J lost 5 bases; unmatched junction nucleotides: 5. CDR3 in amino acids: CASSLGAGRDEQYF. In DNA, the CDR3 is TGTGCCAGCAGCTTAGGGGCGGGGAGGGACGAGCAGTACTTC.

The CDR3 reads CASSSSAGTGELFF. The CDR3 DNA sequence: TGTGCCAGCAGCTCTAGCGCAGGCACCGGGGAGCTGTTTTTT. The chain combines TRBV11-2 with TRBJ2-2, with D perhaps TRBD2 (6 bases). Trimming removed 4 bases at V and 4 bases at J, with 10 bases between. From germline, CDR1 is SGHAT and CDR2 FQNNGV. The CDR3 loop spans 14 amino acids. Filled out from reference TRBV11-2 and TRBJ2-2, the complete variable domain reads EAGVAQSPRYKIIEKRQSVAFWCNPISGHATLYWYQQILGQGPKLLIQFQNNGVVDDSQLPKDRFSAERLKGVDSTLKIQPAKLEDSAVYLCASSSSAGTGELFFGEGSRLTVL.

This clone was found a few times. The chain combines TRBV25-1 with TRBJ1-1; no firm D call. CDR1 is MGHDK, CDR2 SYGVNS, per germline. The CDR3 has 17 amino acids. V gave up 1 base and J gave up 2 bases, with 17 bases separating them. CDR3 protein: CASSEWEKGGFNTEAFF. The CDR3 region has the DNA TGTGCCAGCAGTGAATGGGAGAAGGGAGGGTTCAACACTGAAGCTTTCTTT.

CDR3 protein: CASSLRGTSGNTIYF. The CDR3 nucleotides read TGTGCCAGCAGCTTGAGGGGGACCTCTGGAAACACCATATATTTT. The rearrangement links TRBV7-9 to TRBJ1-3, with TRBD1 as a possible D gene (6 bases). CDR3 length: 15 residues. The V and J ends lost 3 bases and 0 bases respectively, with 9 bases between them. Germline loops: CDR1 SEHNR, CDR2 FQNEAQ (reference sequence). The entire variable domain, with the rest obtained from reference TRBV7-9 and TRBJ1-3, is as follows: DTGVSQNPRHKITKRGQNVTFRCDPISEHNRLYWYRQTLGQGPEFLTYFQNEAQLEKSRLLSDRFSAERPKGSFSTLEIQRTEQGDSAMYLCASSLRGTSGNTIYFGEGSWLTVV.

This chain's CDR3 is CASSLEGTDSPLHF. The CDR3 DNA sequence: TGTGCCAGCAGTTTGGAGGGGACGGATTCACCCCTCCACTTT. This sequence joins TRBV28 and TRBJ1-6, with D perhaps matching TRBD1 (5 bases). Germline V gives CDR1 MDHEN, CDR2 SYDVKM. The CDR3 runs to 14 residues. The V gene lost 3 bases and the J gene lost 8 bases, with 11 bases spanning the gap.

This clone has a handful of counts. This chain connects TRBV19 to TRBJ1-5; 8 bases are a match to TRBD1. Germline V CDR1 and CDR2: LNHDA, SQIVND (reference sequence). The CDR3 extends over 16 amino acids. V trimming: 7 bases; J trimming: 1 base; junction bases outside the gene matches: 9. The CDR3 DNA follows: TGTGCCAGTACCAAAAGGACAGGGTTAAGCAATCAGCCCCAGCATTTT. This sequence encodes CASTKRTGLSNQPQHF.

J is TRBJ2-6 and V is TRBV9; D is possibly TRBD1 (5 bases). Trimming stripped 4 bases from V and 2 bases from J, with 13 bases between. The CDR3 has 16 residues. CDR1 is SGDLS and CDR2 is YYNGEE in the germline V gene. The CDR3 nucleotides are TGTGCCAGCAGCACCGATGGGGCGACTGGGGCCAACGTCCTGACTTTC. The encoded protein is CASSTDGATGANVLTF.

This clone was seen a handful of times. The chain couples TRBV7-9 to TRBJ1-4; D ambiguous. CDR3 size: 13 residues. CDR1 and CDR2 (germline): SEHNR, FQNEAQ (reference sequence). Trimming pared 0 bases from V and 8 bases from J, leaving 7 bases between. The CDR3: CASSLASGEKLFF. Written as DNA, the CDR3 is TGTGCCAGCAGCTTAGCGTCGGGGGAAAAACTGTTTTTT.

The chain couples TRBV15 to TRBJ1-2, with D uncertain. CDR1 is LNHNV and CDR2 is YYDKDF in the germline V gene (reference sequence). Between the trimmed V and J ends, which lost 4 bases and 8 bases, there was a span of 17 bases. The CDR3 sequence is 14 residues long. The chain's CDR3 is CATSNAFTSGGYTF. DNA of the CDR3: TGTGCCACCAGCAATGCGTTCACTAGTGGGGGCTACACCTTC.

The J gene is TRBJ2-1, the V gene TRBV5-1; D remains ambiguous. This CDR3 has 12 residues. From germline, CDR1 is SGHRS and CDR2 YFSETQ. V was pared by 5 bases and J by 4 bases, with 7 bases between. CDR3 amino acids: CASRSTYNEQFF. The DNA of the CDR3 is TGCGCCAGCAGATCCACTTACAATGAGCAGTTCTTC.

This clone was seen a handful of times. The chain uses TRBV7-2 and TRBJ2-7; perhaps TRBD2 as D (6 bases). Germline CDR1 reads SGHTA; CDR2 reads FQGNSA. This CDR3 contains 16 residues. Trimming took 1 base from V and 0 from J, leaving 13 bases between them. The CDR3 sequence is CASSLVWGRTSYEQYF. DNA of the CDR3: TGTGCCAGCAGCTTAGTCTGGGGGAGGACCTCCTACGAGCAGTACTTC.

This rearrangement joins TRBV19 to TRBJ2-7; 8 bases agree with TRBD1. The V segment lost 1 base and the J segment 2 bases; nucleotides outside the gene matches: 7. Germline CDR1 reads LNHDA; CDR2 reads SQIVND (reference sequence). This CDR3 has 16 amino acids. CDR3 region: CASSIGWTGIPYEQYF. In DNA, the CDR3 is TGTGCCAGTAGTATAGGCTGGACAGGGATACCCTACGAGCAGTACTTC.

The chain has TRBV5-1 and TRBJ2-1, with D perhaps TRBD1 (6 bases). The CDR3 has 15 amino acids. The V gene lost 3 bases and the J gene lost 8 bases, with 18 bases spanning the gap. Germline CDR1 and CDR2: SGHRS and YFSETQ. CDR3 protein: CASSSGHRGGDEQFF. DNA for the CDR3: TGCGCCAGCAGCTCGGGACACCGTGGAGGTGATGAGCAGTTCTTC. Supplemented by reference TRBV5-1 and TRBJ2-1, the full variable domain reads KAGVTQTPRYLIKTRGQQVTLSCSPISGHRSVSWYQQTPGQGLQFLFEYFSETQRNKGNFPGRFSGRQFSNSRSEMNVSTLELGDSALYLCASSSGHRGGDEQFFGPGTRLTVL.

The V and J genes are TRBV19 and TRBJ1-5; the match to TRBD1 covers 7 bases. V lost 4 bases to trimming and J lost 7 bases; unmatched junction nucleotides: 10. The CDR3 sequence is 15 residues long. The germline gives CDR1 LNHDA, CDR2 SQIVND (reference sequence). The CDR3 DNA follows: TGTGCCAGTAGTAGACAGGGACCCGGGAACCAGCCCCAGCATTTT. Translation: CASSRQGPGNQPQHF.

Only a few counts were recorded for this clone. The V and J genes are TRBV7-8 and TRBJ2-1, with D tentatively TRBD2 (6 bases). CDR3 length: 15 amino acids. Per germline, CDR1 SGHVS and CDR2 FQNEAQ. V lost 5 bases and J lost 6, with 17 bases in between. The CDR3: CASSLRRLGSNEQFF. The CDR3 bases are TGTGCCAGCAGCCTGAGAAGACTAGGATCCAATGAGCAGTTCTTC.

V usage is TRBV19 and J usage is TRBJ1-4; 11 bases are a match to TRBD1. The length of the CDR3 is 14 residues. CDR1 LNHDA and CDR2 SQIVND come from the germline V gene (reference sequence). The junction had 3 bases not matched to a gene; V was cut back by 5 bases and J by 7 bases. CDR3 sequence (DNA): TGTGCCAGTAGTGGGGACAGGGGGACTGAAAAACTGTTTTTT. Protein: CASSGDRGTEKLFF.

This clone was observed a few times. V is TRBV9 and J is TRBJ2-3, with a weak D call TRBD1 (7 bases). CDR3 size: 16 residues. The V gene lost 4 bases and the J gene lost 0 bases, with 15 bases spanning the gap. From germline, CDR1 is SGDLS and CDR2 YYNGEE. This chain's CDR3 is CASSLQGGFSTDTQYF. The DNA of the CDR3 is TGTGCCAGCAGCCTTCAGGGGGGATTTAGCACAGATACGCAGTATTTT. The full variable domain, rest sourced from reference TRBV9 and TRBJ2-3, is DSGVTQTPKHLITATGQRVTLRCSPRSGDLSVYWYQQSLDQGLQFLIQYYNGEERAKGNILERFSAQQFPDLHSELNLSSLELGDSALYFCASSLQGGFSTDTQYFGPGTRLTVL.

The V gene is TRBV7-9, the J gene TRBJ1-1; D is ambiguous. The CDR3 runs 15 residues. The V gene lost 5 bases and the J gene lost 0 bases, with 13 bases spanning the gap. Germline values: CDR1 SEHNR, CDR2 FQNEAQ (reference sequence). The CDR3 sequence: CASSVGGGLNTEAFF. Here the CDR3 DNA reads TGTGCCAGCAGCGTTGGAGGTGGACTGAACACTGAAGCTTTCTTT.